This T cell receptor beta chain was identified during a study of monozygotic twins with cystic fibrosis. Study-wide background: Three micrograms of fragmented DNA underwent about 14 PCR cycles for library preparation.

Study-wide points: Monozygotic CF twin pairs shared significantly more nucleotide-identical clonotypes than unrelated CF individuals did. J usage was most co-twin-similar in 8 of 16 pairs, V in 13. Clonality was generally low (median around 0.009), higher in the most severe patients.

Germline CDR1 is MNHEY and CDR2 is SMNVEV (reference sequence). The V end was cut by 4 bases, the J end by 5 bases, with 11 bases between. This CDR3 comprises 13 residues. The table came from immunoSEQ multiplex PCR; TCRdb's copy has only in-frame clones and leaves some out. The data contain about 17,000 clones, around 96% of them singletons. Turning to this clone: Its antigen is unidentified.

The V gene is TRBV27, the J gene TRBJ2-5, with unresolved D. The sequence was collected from a girl aged 2 to 9 with cystic fibrosis. The source material was blood. Here the CDR3 DNA reads TGTGCCAGCAGTTCTTCCAGATCGGAGACCCAGTACTTC. Amino acids: CASSSSRSETQYF.